Following are 21 T cell receptor beta chains from one sample sequenced in a study of blood T cells in healthy people across ages. Primed by a sample-barcoded 5' primer and a J-beta primer mix, a second PCR proceeded for 7 to 11 cycles. TCRdb redid the calling of the 5' RACE reads with MiXCR, one entry per CDR3 protein. The data show roughly 1,800,000 distinct CDR3 sequences, 49% seen once. The sequenced sample consisted of blood. The receptors here all came from a woman in her thirties or forties in good health.

V usage is TRBV15 and J usage is TRBJ2-7; TRBD1 agrees at 10 bases. CDR3 length: 15 residues. The germline V gene has CDR1 LNHNV and CDR2 YYDKDF (reference sequence). V dropped 0 bases and J dropped 5; count of bases not matched to a gene: 4. The CDR3 loop is CATSRDRDRGHEQYF. The CDR3 nucleotides read TGTGCCACCAGCAGAGATCGGGACAGGGGCCACGAGCAGTACTTC.

This clonotype was counted a few times. V is TRBV7-2 and J is TRBJ2-3; no clear D. With 3 bases removed from V and 4 bases from J, the gap between germline ends came to 14 bases. Germline V CDR1 and CDR2: SGHTA, FQGNSA. This CDR3 spans 15 amino acids. The CDR3 sequence: CASSFPNSPPDTQYF. The CDR3, as DNA: TGTGCCAGCAGCTTCCCAAACTCCCCCCCAGATACGCAGTATTTT.

The table lists this clonotype with a count of one. V usage is TRBV7-2 and J usage is TRBJ1-2; TRBD1 matches 8 bases. V lost 5 bases, J lost 0 bases, and 14 bases stayed unmatched. CDR1 is SGHTA, CDR2 FQGNSA, per germline. This CDR3 region has 18 residues. The chain's CDR3 is CASSQGRRQGPANYGYTF. Here the CDR3 DNA reads TGTGCCAGCAGCCAGGGGCGGAGACAGGGGCCAGCTAACTATGGCTACACCTTC. Supplemented by reference TRBV7-2 and TRBJ1-2, the full variable domain reads GAGVSQSPSNKVTEKGKDVELRCDPISGHTALYWYRQSLGQGLEFLIYFQGNSAPDKSGLPSDRFSAERTGGSVSTLTIQRTQQEDSAVYLCASSQGRRQGPANYGYTFGSGTRLTVV.

J is TRBJ1-4 and V is TRBV7-9; 7 bases line up with TRBD1. CDR3 length: 15 amino acids. The V segment lost 0 bases and the J segment 5 bases; nucleotides outside the gene matches: 3. The germline gives CDR1 SEHNR, CDR2 FQNEAQ (reference sequence). CDR3 nucleotide sequence: TGTGCCAGCAGCTTAGCGGACAGGAGGAATGAAAAACTGTTTTTT. Translation: CASSLADRRNEKLFF.

The chain couples TRBV7-9 to TRBJ1-2, with D possibly being TRBD1 (6 bases). CDR3 length equals 14 residues. Germline-derived CDR1 and CDR2 are SEHNR and FQNEAQ (reference sequence). Trimming shortened V by 3 bases and J by 6 bases, and 14 bases separated the two germline ends. As DNA, the CDR3 is TGTGCCAGCAGCTTTCCGGGGGACACTAATGGCTACACCTTC. This codes for CASSFPGDTNGYTF.

The chain employs TRBV20-1 and TRBJ2-3; TRBD2 agrees at 9 bases. The CDR3 spans 15 residues. CDR1 is DFQATT and CDR2 is SNEGSKA in the germline V gene (reference sequence). Trimming cost V 4 bases and J 5 bases; bases outside gene matches: 10. CDR3: CSANRAGGPQDTQYF. In nucleotides, the CDR3 is TGCAGTGCTAACAGGGCGGGGGGGCCGCAAGATACGCAGTATTTT.

CDR3 sequence reads: CATSDWGGEDNEQYF. The CDR3 coding sequence is TGTGCCACCAGTGATTGGGGGGGGGAGGATAATGAGCAGTACTTC. This rearrangement joins TRBV24-1 to TRBJ2-5; TRBD2 agrees at 7 bases. Losses at the gene ends were 2 bases for V and 11 bases for J; bases not matched to a gene: 13. Germline V lookup: CDR1 KGHDR, CDR2 SFDVKD. The CDR3 totals 15 residues.

The chain combines TRBV2 with TRBJ2-5; perhaps D is TRBD1 or TRBD2 (6 bases each). CDR3 size: 14 residues. Per germline, CDR1 SNHLY and CDR2 FYNNEI. Trimming took off 8 bases at V and 2 bases at J, with 15 bases between the two ends. CDR3 sequence (DNA): TGTGCCAGCGGGGGGAACAGGGCGCAAGAGACCCAGTACTTC. It encodes CASGGNRAQETQYF.

J is TRBJ1-2 and V is TRBV6-2 or TRBV6-3, with no clear D. This CDR3 contains 15 residues. The ends were cut back, 3 bases at V and 8 bases at J, with 19 bases in the middle. Germline V CDR1 and CDR2: MNHEY, SVGEGT. In DNA, the CDR3 is TGTGCCAGCAGTTATGCGAGGGTCCGTGTCAACGGCTACACCTTC. Residues: CASSYARVRVNGYTF.

As to this clonotype: A much larger clone differs by one base, so this may be a read error. The rearrangement uses TRBV29-1 and TRBJ2-5, with D perhaps matching TRBD1 or TRBD2 (5 bases each). Matching the DNA end better, TRBJ2-7 makes the J call doubtful. The CDR3 spans 14 residues. Germline CDR1 is SQVTM and CDR2 is ANQGSEA. DNA of the CDR3: TGCAGCGTTGAAAAGACAGAGGGCGAGTACGAGCAGTACTTC. Protein sequence: CSVEKTEGEYEQYF.

This clonotype has just a few counts. The chain carries TRBV28 and TRBJ2-3; no firm D call. V lost 4 bases and J lost 9, with 14 bases in between. The CDR3 has 13 amino acids. CDR1 and CDR2 from the germline V gene are MDHEN and SYDVKM. The CDR3 here is CASSSLPVVTQYF. The CDR3 DNA is TGTGCCAGCAGTTCACTCCCTGTAGTAACGCAGTATTTT.

The chain is built from TRBV20-1 and TRBJ1-6; D call uncertain. V gave up 2 bases and J gave up 12 bases, with 8 bases separating them. The CDR3 extends over 11 amino acids. Per the germline V gene, CDR1 is DFQATT and CDR2 is SNEGSKA (reference sequence). This CDR3 is CSARYGRPLHF. CDR3 DNA: TGCAGTGCTAGATATGGTAGACCCCTCCACTTT.

The chain has TRBV7-2 and TRBJ2-5; TRBD1 is a possible D gene (6 bases). CDR3 length: 15 amino acids. V lost 7 bases and J lost 2, with 17 bases in between. The V gene's germline CDR1 is SGHTA and CDR2 FQGNSA. CDR3 region: CASNPSDRVQETQYF. CDR3 in DNA: TGTGCCAGCAATCCCTCGGACAGAGTACAAGAGACCCAGTACTTC.

The chain recombines TRBV24-1 with TRBJ1-2; D may be TRBD1 (6 bases). The CDR3 has 16 amino acids. CDR1 and CDR2 (germline): KGHDR, SFDVKD. The V end was cut by 4 bases, the J end by 2 bases, with 16 bases between. This chain's CDR3 is CATSDRSTTGNYGYTF. Here the CDR3 DNA reads TGTGCCACCAGTGACCGTAGTACGACAGGAAACTATGGCTACACCTTC.

The CDR3 DNA is TGTGCCACCTCCGAGGGTGGGGCCAAAAACATTCAGTACTTC. Translated, it gives CATSEGGAKNIQYF. J is TRBJ2-4 and V is TRBV7-2; the D gene is possibly TRBD2 (5 bases). The CDR3 contains 14 residues. The V and J ends lost 10 bases and 1 base respectively, with 14 bases between them. Germline CDR1 SGHTA, CDR2 FQGNSA.

The J gene is TRBJ2-3, the V gene TRBV15; D is possibly TRBD2 (6 bases). The germline V and J ends were trimmed by 3 bases and 4 bases, with 8 bases remaining between them. Germline CDR1 reads LNHNV; CDR2 reads YYDKDF (reference sequence). This CDR3 spans 13 amino acids. The DNA for the CDR3 is TGTGCCACCAGCAGTGGGACTTCAGATACGCAGTATTTT. Translated, it gives CATSSGTSDTQYF.

A few counts support this clonotype. The chain has TRBV29-1 and TRBJ2-7, with TRBD1 identical over 9 bases. This CDR3 has 12 residues. Germline trimming cut 8 bases from V and 4 bases from J; bases unmatched to any gene: 6. The germline CDR1 and CDR2 sequences are SQVTM and ANQGSEA. The DNA of the CDR3 is TGCAGCATACAAGGACAGGGGTACGAGCAGTACTTC. Translating it yields CSIQGQGYEQYF.

V and J are TRBV9 and TRBJ2-1; D tentatively fits TRBD1 or TRBD2 (6 bases each). The CDR3 covers 15 residues. The V gene lost 0 bases and the J gene lost 9 bases, with 16 bases spanning the gap. In germline, CDR1 is SGDLS, CDR2 YYNGEE. The CDR3 spells CASSVAGAGIGEQFF. Written as DNA, the CDR3 is TGTGCCAGCAGCGTAGCGGGGGCGGGTATCGGTGAGCAGTTCTTC.

This clonotype was detected only a few times. The chain uses TRBV12-3 or TRBV12-4 and TRBJ2-6; the match to TRBD1 covers 9 bases. The CDR3 spans 18 residues. V lost 3 bases, J lost 2 bases, and 8 bases stayed unmatched. The DNA for the CDR3 is TGTGCCAGCAGTTTGTGGACAGGGGTAAAACCTGGGGCCAACGTCCTGACTTTC. Translated: CASSLWTGVKPGANVLTF.

This chain connects TRBV7-2 to TRBJ2-5, with a weak D call TRBD2 (5 bases). The CDR3 has 13 residues. Germline CDR1 is SGHTA and CDR2 is FQGNSA. Trimming removed 5 bases from V and 7 bases from J, with 14 bases in between. The CDR3 spells CASSPTVDWTQYF. The DNA for the CDR3 is TGTGCCAGCAGCCCGACGGTGGACTGGACCCAGTACTTC.

V gene TRBV9 combines with J gene TRBJ1-2, with unresolved D. CDR3 size: 11 residues. Trimming removed 2 bases at V and 10 bases at J, with 9 bases between. Germline CDR1 reads SGDLS; CDR2 reads YYNGEE. The CDR3 is CASSVHSVYTF. In DNA form, the CDR3 reads TGTGCCAGCAGCGTCCACAGCGTCTACACCTTC.